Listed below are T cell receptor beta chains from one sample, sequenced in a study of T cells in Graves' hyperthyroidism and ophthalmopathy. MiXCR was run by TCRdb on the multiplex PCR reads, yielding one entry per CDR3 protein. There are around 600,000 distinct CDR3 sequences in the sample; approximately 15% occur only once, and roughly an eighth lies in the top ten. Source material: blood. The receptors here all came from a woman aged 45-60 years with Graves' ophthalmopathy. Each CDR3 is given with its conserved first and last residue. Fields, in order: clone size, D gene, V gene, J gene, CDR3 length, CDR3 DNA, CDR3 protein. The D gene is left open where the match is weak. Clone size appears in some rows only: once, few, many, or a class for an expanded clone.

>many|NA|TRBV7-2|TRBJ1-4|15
TGTACCAGCAGCTTCTTACAGGGAACTGAAGGAAAACTGTTTTTT
CTSSFLQGTEGKLFF
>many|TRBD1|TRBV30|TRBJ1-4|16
TGTGCCTGGACCACAGGGGGACAACCAACTAATGAAAAACTGTTTTTT
CAWTTGGQPTNEKLFF
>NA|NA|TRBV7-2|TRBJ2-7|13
TGTGCCAGCAGCGTAGAAGGGGGGGGGGAGCAGTACTTC
CASSVEGGGEQYF
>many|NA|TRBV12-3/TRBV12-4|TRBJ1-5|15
TGTGCCAGCAGTTTACTGGGGCAAGGCAATCAGCCCCAGCATTTT
CASSLLGQGNQPQHF
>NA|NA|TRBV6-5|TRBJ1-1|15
TGTGCCAGCAGTTACTCGGAGGGATGGGGCACTGAAGCTTTCTTT
CASSYSEGWGTEAFF
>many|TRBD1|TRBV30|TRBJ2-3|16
TGTGCCTGGCAAGCCGGGACAGGGGTTTTTCAGGATACGCAGTATTTT
CAWQAGTGVFQDTQYF
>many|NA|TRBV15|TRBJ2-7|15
TGTGCCACCAGCAGAACATCATCTAGTTTCGACGAGCAGTACTTC
CATSRTSSSFDEQYF
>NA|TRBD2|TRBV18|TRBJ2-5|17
TGTGCCAGCTCACCACCGAAGATACTAGCGGGACAAGAGACCCAGTACTTC
CASSPPKILAGQETQYF
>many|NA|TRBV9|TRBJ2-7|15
TGTGCCAGCAGCAAACAGGGTTCGAGCTCCTACGAGCAGTACTTC
CASSKQGSSSYEQYF
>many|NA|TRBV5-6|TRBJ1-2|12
TGTGCCAGCAGCTTGGACTACTATGGCTACACCTTC
CASSLDYYGYTF
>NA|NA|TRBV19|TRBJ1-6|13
TGTGCCAGTAATCGCCGGGTGAATTCACCCCTCCACTTT
CASNRRVNSPLHF
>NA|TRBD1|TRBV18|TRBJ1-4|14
TGTGCCAGCTCGATAGACAGGGCAGGTGAAAAACTGTTTTTT
CASSIDRAGEKLFF
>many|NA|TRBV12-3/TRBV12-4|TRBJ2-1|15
TGTGCCAGCAGTTTACTAGTAGGGGGTACCAATGAGCAGTTCTTC
CASSLLVGGTNEQFF
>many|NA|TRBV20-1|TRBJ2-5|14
TGCAGTGCTAGTGTAACTGGGGGGCAAGAGACCCAGTACTTC
CSASVTGGQETQYF
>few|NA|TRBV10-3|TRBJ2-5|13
TGTGCCATCAGTACTCGGGAGCAAGAGACCCAGTACTTC
CAISTREQETQYF
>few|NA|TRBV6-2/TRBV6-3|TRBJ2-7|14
TGTGCCAGCAGGCGTTCGATGCACCAACGAGAGCAGTACTTC
CASRRSMHQREQYF
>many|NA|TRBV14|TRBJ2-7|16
TGTGCCAGCAGCCAATCAGTAGGGCGGACTACCTACGAGCAGTACTTC
CASSQSVGRTTYEQYF
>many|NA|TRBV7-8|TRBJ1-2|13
TGTGCCAGCAGCTTATACAGTTACTATGGCTACACCTTC
CASSLYSYYGYTF
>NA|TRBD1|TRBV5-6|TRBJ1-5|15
TGTGCCAGCAGCTTCTCCCCAGGGGGCGGTCAGCCCCAGCATTTT
CASSFSPGGGQPQHF
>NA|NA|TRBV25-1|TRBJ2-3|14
TGTGCCAGCAGTGAATACAGACAGACAGATACGCAGTATTTT
CASSEYRQTDTQYF
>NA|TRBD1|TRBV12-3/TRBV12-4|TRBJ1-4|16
TGTGCCAGCAGTCGTCACAGGGGTCCAACTAATGAAAAACTGTTTTTT
CASSRHRGPTNEKLFF
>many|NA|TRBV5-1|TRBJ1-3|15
TGCGCCAGCAGCTCGGGGACGATCTCTGGAAACACCATATATTTT
CASSSGTISGNTIYF
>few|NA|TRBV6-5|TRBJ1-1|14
TGTGCCAGCAGTTACGGGGTTTCGACCACTGAAGTTTTCTTT
CASSYGVSTTEVFF
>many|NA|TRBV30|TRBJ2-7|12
TGTGCCTGGGTAGTAGCGGACTACGAGCAGTACTTC
CAWVVADYEQYF
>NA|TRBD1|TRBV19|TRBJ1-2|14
TGTGCCAGTAGTGCCCTGGACAGGAACTATGGCTACACCTTC
CASSALDRNYGYTF